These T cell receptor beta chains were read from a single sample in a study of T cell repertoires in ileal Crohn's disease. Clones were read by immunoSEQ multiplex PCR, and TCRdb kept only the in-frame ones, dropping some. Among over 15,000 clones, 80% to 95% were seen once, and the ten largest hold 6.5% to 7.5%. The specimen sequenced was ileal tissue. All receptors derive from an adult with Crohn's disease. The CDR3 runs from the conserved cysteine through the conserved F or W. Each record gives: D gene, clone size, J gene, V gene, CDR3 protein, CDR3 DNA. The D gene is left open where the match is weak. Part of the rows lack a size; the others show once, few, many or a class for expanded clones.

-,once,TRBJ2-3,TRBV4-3,CASSRGVLADTQYF,TGCGCCAGCAGCCGGGGGGTTCTAGCGGATACGCAGTATTTT
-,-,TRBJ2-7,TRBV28,CASSFGTAREKVQYF,TGTGCCAGCAGTTTTGGGACGGCCCGTGAGAAGGTGCAGTACTTC
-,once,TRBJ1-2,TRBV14,CASSQTSGLRNYGYTF,TGTGCCAGCAGCCAAACGTCAGGACTTCGAAACTATGGCTACACCTTC
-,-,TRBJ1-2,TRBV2,CASSVGDWYGYTF,TGTGCCAGCAGTGTCGGGGATTGGTATGGCTACACCTTC
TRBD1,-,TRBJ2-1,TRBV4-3,CASSQGDRSTRDNEQFF,TGCGCCAGCAGCCAAGGGGACAGGTCGACCCGGGACAATGAGCAGTTCTTC
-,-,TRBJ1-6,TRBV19,CASSTHGSYNSPLHF,TGTGCCAGTAGCACCCACGGCTCCTATAATTCACCCCTCCACTTT
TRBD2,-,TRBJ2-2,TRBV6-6,CASKRSGGVGELFF,TGTGCCAGCAAGAGATCCGGGGGGGTCGGGGAGCTGTTTTTT
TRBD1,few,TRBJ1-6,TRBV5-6,CASSLDRGRRSPLHF,TGTGCCAGCAGCTTGGACAGGGGGCGAAGGTCACCCCTCCACTTT
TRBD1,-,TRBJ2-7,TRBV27,CASSADRVSTQYF,TGTGCCAGCAGTGCGGACAGGGTCTCGACGCAGTACTTC
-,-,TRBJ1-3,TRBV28,CASSLRRVSRNTIYF,TGTGCCAGCAGTTTGCGGCGAGTCTCAAGAAACACCATATATTTT
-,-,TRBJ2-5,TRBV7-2,CASSLAQGWGTQYF,TGTGCCAGCAGCTTAGCGCAGGGTTGGGGGACCCAGTACTTC
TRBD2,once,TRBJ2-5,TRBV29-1,CSVGGGTQETQYF,TGCAGCGTTGGCGGGGGGACCCAAGAGACCCAGTACTTC
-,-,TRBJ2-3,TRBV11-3,CASSWGDGGSTDTQYF,TGTGCCAGCAGCTGGGGGGATGGGGGAAGCACAGATACGCAGTATTTT
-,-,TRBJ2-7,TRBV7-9,CASSSSRRTDNYEQYF,TGTGCCAGCAGCAGCAGTCGGCGTACCGATAATTACGAGCAGTACTTC
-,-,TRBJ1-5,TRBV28,CASSFISNQPQHF,TGTGCCAGCAGTTTTATTAGCAATCAGCCCCAGCATTTT
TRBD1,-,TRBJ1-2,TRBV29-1,CSVDRLDRRTYGYTF,TGCAGCGTTGATAGGCTGGACAGGAGAACCTATGGCTACACCTTC
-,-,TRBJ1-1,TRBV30,CAWSRERNTEAFF,TGTGCCTGGAGTCGAGAGAGAAACACTGAAGCTTTCTTT
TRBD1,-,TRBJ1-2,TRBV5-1,CASSPMAGTGTGGGYTF,TGCGCCAGCAGCCCGATGGCCGGGACAGGGACAGGAGGTGGCTACACCTTC
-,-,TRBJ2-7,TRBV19,CASSIWPTEAYEQYF,TGTGCCAGTAGTATATGGCCAACCGAGGCCTACGAGCAGTACTTC
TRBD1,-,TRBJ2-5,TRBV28,CASSRQGVETQYF,TGTGCCAGCAGTCGACAGGGTGTTGAGACCCAGTACTTC
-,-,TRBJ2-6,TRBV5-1,CASSLRSGANVLTF,TGCGCCAGCAGCTTGAGGTCGGGGGCCAACGTCCTGACTTTC
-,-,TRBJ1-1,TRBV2,CASSVGGADAFF,TGTGCCAGCAGTGTGGGCGGGGCTGACGCTTTCTTT
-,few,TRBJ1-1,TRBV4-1,CASSHGALEAFF,TGCGCCAGCAGCCACGGGGCGCTTGAAGCTTTCTTT
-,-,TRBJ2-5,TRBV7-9,CASSPTGQETQYF,TGTGCCAGCAGCCCGACCGGGCAAGAGACCCAGTACTTC
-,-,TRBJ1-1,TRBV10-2,CASRFSTANTEAFF,TGCGCCAGCAGATTTTCGACCGCTAACACTGAAGCTTTCTTT
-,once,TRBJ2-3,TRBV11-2,CASGGYSRDTQYF,TGTGCCAGCGGCGGGTATTCCAGAGATACGCAGTATTTT
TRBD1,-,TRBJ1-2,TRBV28,CASSLAGQGTGYTF,TGTGCCAGCAGTTTAGCGGGACAGGGCACTGGCTACACCTTC
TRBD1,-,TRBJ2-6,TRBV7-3,CASSLTGGAGANVLTF,TGTGCCAGCAGCTTAACAGGGGGCGCTGGGGCCAACGTCCTGACTTTC
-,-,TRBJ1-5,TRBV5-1,CASSADSWGQPQHF,TGCGCCAGCAGCGCCGACAGTTGGGGACAGCCCCAGCATTTT
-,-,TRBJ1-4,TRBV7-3,CASSRGVGEKLFF,TGTGCCAGCAGCCGAGGGGTCGGTGAAAAACTGTTTTTT
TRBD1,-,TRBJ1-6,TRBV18,CASSQGQVESSPLHF,TGTGCCAGCTCACAAGGACAGGTCGAGAGCTCACCCCTCCACTTT
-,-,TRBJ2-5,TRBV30,CAWGTGVTSGVAETQYF,TGTGCCTGGGGGACAGGGGTGACTAGCGGGGTGGCAGAGACCCAGTACTTC
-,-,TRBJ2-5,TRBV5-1,CASSSTAGRETQYF,TGCGCCAGCAGCTCAACCGCCGGGCGGGAGACCCAGTACTTC
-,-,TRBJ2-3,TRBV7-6,CASSVNTGGTDTQYF,TGTGCCAGCAGCGTCAACACAGGAGGCACAGATACGCAGTATTTT
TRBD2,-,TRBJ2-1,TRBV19,CASSMPGLAGNEQFF,TGTGCCAGTAGTATGCCTGGTCTAGCGGGGAATGAGCAGTTCTTC
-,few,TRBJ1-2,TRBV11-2,CASSPGIGYGYTF,TGTGCCAGCAGCCCCGGCATCGGCTATGGCTACACCTTC
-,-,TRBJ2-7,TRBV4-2,CASSQGGAHEQYF,TGTGCCAGCAGCCAAGGTGGCGCCCACGAGCAGTACTTC
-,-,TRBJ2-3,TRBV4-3,CASSQGSTDTQYF,TGCGCCAGCAGCCAAGGCAGCACAGATACGCAGTATTTT
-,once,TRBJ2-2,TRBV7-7,CASSLDGLNTGELFF,TGTGCCAGCAGCTTAGATGGGCTTAACACCGGGGAGCTGTTTTTT
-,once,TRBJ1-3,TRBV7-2,CASSLAGTGNTIYF,TGTGCCAGCAGCTTAGCAGGGACCGGAAACACCATATATTTT
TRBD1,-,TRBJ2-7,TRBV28,CASSLTTGVLPYEQYF,TGTGCCAGCAGTTTAACGACAGGGGTCTTACCCTACGAGCAGTACTTC
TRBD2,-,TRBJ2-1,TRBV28,CASSQGLANEQFF,TGTGCCAGCAGCCAGGGACTAGCGAATGAGCAGTTCTTC
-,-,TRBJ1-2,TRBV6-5,CASSYPEEGYTF,TGTGCCAGCAGTTATCCCGAGGAGGGCTACACCTTC
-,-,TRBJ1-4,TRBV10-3,CATRGGEFATNEKLFF,TGTGCCACCCGGGGGGGGGAGTTTGCAACTAATGAAAAACTGTTTTTT
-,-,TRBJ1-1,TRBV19,CASTQGLNTEAFF,TGTGCCAGTACCCAGGGGCTAAACACTGAAGCTTTCTTT
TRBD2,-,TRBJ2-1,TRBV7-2,CASSPTSGGLLSSYNEQFF,TGTGCCAGCAGCCCGACTAGCGGGGGCCTTTTAAGCTCCTACAATGAGCAGTTCTTC
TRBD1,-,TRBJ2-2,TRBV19,CASSIPPGTGGGELFF,TGTGCCAGTAGTATACCCCCCGGGACAGGGGGCGGGGAGCTGTTTTTT
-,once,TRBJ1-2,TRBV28,CASSMRERGYTF,TGTGCCAGCAGTATGAGGGAACGTGGCTACACCTTC
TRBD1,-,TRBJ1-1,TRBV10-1,CASSEWSTGQGWSEAFF,TGCGCCAGCAGTGAGTGGTCGACGGGACAGGGTTGGAGTGAAGCTTTCTTT
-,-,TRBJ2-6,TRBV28,CASSLVAGNSGANVLTF,TGTGCCAGCAGTTTAGTAGCAGGGAACTCTGGGGCCAACGTCCTGACTTTC
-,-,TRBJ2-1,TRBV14,CASSQDYVGYHNEQFF,TGTGCCAGCAGCCAAGATTACGTAGGATACCACAATGAGCAGTTCTTC
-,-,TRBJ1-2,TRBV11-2,CASTMGTTGGYTF,TGTGCCAGCACTATGGGGACTACTGGTGGCTACACCTTC
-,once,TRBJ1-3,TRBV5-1,CASSLGSSGNTIYF,TGCGCCAGCAGCTTGGGGAGCTCTGGAAACACCATATATTTT
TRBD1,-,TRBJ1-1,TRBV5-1,CASSLEAGGARTEAFF,TGCGCCAGCAGCTTGGAGGCAGGGGGCGCGAGAACTGAAGCTTTCTTT
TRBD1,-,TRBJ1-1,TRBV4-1,CASSQMLGQRNTEAFF,TGCGCCAGCAGCCAAATGTTGGGACAGAGGAACACTGAAGCTTTCTTT
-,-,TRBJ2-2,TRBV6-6,CASSDKTVNTGELFF,TGTGCCAGCAGTGACAAGACAGTTAACACCGGGGAGCTGTTTTTT